Given below is one TCR beta chain in context. The sample belongs to a study of neoadjuvant nivolumab and ipilimumab in lung cancer. CDR1 is MNHEY and CDR2 is SVGAGI in the germline V gene. V lost 7 bases, J lost 9 bases, and 13 bases stayed unmatched. This CDR3 comprises 15 residues. Profiled with immunoSEQ multiplex PCR; TCRdb holds only in-frame clones, not every one. The sample records approximately 19,000 clones, 80% to 90% being singletons. Sequenced material: peripheral blood, taken before neoadjuvant nivolumab, alone or with ipilimumab. This rearrangement joins TRBV6-5 to TRBJ2-7; 12 bases agree with TRBD2. The TCR sequence derives from an adult with non-small cell lung cancer. This CDR3 is CASTLTASGRAVQYF. The CDR3 bases are TGTGCCAGCACCCTTACGGCTAGCGGGAGGGCCGTGCAGTACTTC.